This T cell receptor beta chain is drawn from a study of identical twins. This clonotype appeared a few times. Template switching supplied a universal primer site; unique molecular identifiers were carried on the cDNA. Using its own MiXCR run on the 5' RACE reads, TCRdb lists one record per CDR3 protein. The sample shows 240,000 or so distinct CDR3 sequences, around 6.6% of them seen only once. The CDR3 contains 16 residues. The ends were cut back, 7 bases at V and 5 bases at J, with 20 bases in the middle. Germline-derived CDR1 and CDR2 are MNHNS and SASEGT. These data were likewise used in another study, on yellow fever vaccine responses in identical twins. Per that paper: The authors reported partly convergent, partly personalized vaccine responses in identical twins.

The material sequenced was memory (CD45RO+) T cells sorted from blood. The sequence was obtained from a woman aged 18-29 years in good health. J is TRBJ1-4 and V is TRBV6-1, with D tentatively TRBD1 (5 bases). The DNA for the CDR3 is TGTGCCAGCACCTCCACGACGGGACGGAGAAATGAAAAACTGTTTTTT. Its protein is CASTSTTGRRNEKLFF.